This T cell receptor (beta chain) was captured by sequencing in a study of cytomegalovirus exposure and HLA in healthy donors. General study points: In a later analysis, HLA-associated TCR beta chains were more clonally expanded than equally common others.

On this clone itself: Its antigen is unknown.

Primers: 60 Vbeta forward and 13 Jbeta reverse. The table came from immunoSEQ multiplex PCR; TCRdb's copy has only in-frame clones and leaves some out. The data contain approximately 150,000 clones, around 80% of them seen just once; the ten biggest clones take up roughly 3.2%. This CDR3 region has 15 residues. Germline CDR1 and CDR2: LGHNA and YNFKEQ. Trimming took off 6 bases at V and 1 base at J, with 15 bases between the two ends. The J gene is TRBJ2-5, the V gene TRBV4-2, with D maybe TRBD2 (6 bases). Sequencing was done on a sample of PBMCs. This clonotype was sampled from a man between 18 and 29 years old in good health and CMV-seropositive. CDR3 amino acids: CASRPGRGLQETQYF. The CDR3 region has the DNA TGTGCCAGCAGGCCCGGGAGAGGGCTCCAAGAGACCCAGTACTTC.